One and the same sample provided the 10 T cell receptor beta chains below, sequenced in a study of human T cells and chemical hapten exposure. MiXCR, run by TCRdb on the RACE reads, gives a single entry per CDR3 protein. Here the sample spans 95,000 to 100,000 distinct CDR3 sequences, about a tenth being singletons. The time point denotes: pre-sensitization, week 0. Treatment in this sample: therapeutic diphenylcyclopropenone sensitization with weekly scalp DPC. Sequencing used whole blood, obtained in connection with sensitization to the hapten diphenylcyclopropenone (DPC). These receptors were taken from a woman aged 55-70 years with alopecia areata. Some clones in this sample may be carry-over from other donors' samples.

The gene calls are TRBV6-6 and TRBJ2-2; D is ambiguous. Trimming shortened V by 0 bases and J by 0 bases, and 8 bases separated the two germline ends. The CDR3 sequence is 16 residues long. Germline V lookup: CDR1 MNHNY, CDR2 SVGAGI (reference sequence). Here the CDR3 reads CASSYSIYTNTGELFF. The CDR3 DNA follows: TGTGCCAGCAGTTACTCGATCTACACGAACACCGGGGAGCTGTTTTTT.

Notes on this clonotype: At one of its ends the junction is not consistent with the germline gene, which may arise from a read error. This chain uses TRBV6-2 or TRBV6-3 with TRBJ1-1; D remains unclear. Germline loops: CDR1 MNHEY, CDR2 SVGEGT. The CDR3 covers 15 residues. The CDR3 region has the DNA TGTGCCTGCAGAACGAGGAGCCCTAGGAACACTGAAGCTTTCTTT. Its translation: CACRTRSPRNTEAFF.

This chain uses TRBV7-8 with TRBJ1-2; maybe TRBD1 (5 bases). The CDR3 contains 17 residues. Trimming left V 1 base short and J 4 bases short, with 19 bases between. Germline CDR1 SGHVS, CDR2 FQNEAQ. CDR3 in DNA: TGTGCCAGCAGCTTAGAAAGGGGCTTGAAGTTGAGCTATGGCTACACCTTC. Protein: CASSLERGLKLSYGYTF. Full variable domain (rest looked up from reference TRBV7-8 and TRBJ1-2): GAGVSQSPRYKVAKRGQDVALRCDPISGHVSLFWYQQALGQGPEFLTYFQNEAQLDKSGLPSDRFFAERPEGSVSTLKIQRTQQEDSAVYLCASSLERGLKLSYGYTFGSGTRLTVV.

This clonotype was counted ten times or more. The V call is TRBV10-2, the J call TRBJ2-7, with D uncertain. Germline CDR1 and CDR2: WSHSY and SAAADI. V was pared by 0 bases and J by 4 bases, with 7 bases between. The CDR3 has 13 residues. CDR3 nucleotide sequence: TGCGCCAGCAGTGAGTCCCTCTATTACGAGCAGTACTTC. Its translation is CASSESLYYEQYF.

This sequence joins TRBV4-1 and TRBJ2-3; TRBD1 is a possible D gene (5 bases). This CDR3 region has 16 residues. CDR1 and CDR2 (germline): MGHRA, YSYEKL. V shed 0 bases and J shed 5 bases, with 15 bases lying between them. CDR3 loop: CASSQETASRGDTQYF. Written as DNA, the CDR3 is TGCGCCAGCAGCCAAGAGACGGCCAGTAGGGGAGATACGCAGTATTTT.

This clonotype has more than one count but fewer than ten. The chain joins TRBV27 to TRBJ2-7; D is uncertain. CDR3 length equals 14 residues. Germline CDR1 and CDR2: MNHEY and SMNVEV (reference sequence). V lost 0 bases to trimming and J lost 7 bases, with 13 bases between them. The CDR3 DNA sequence: TGTGCCAGCAGTTTATCGGTAAAGTCCCGGGAGCAGTACTTC. Protein: CASSLSVKSREQYF.

Only a few counts were recorded for this clonotype. V and J are TRBV10-3 and TRBJ1-1, with TRBD1 identical over 8 bases. Germline V gives CDR1 ENHRY, CDR2 SYGVKD. The CDR3 totals 13 residues. Losses at the gene ends were 4 bases for V and 6 bases for J; bases not matched to a gene: 4. This CDR3 reads CAISAQGAAEAFF. The CDR3 DNA sequence: TGTGCCATCAGTGCCCAGGGGGCCGCTGAAGCTTTCTTT.

This sequence joins TRBV19 and TRBJ2-1; 10 bases line up with TRBD2. Looked up from germline, CDR1 is LNHDA and CDR2 is SQIVND (reference sequence). V shed 4 bases and J 8 bases; nucleotides not matched to a gene: 11. There are 16 residues in the CDR3. The CDR3 loop is CASSTTSGVAGDEQFF. The CDR3 coding sequence is TGTGCCAGTAGTACAACTAGCGGGGTCGCTGGGGATGAGCAGTTCTTC.

The V and J genes are TRBV2 and TRBJ2-3, with D maybe TRBD1 (6 bases). Germline-derived CDR1 and CDR2 are SNHLY and FYNNEI. Trimming took 8 bases from V and 0 from J, leaving 18 bases between them. CDR3 length: 16 residues. CDR3 residues: CASPPVAGESTDTQYF. Here the CDR3 DNA reads TGTGCCAGCCCCCCCGTGGCAGGGGAGAGCACAGATACGCAGTATTTT.

This clonotype was found many times. The chain is built from TRBV5-5 and TRBJ1-5; D is possibly TRBD1 (6 bases). Germline V gene sequence: CDR1 SGHKS, CDR2 YYEKEE (reference sequence). The CDR3 loop spans 17 amino acids. With 4 bases removed from V and 1 base from J, the gap between germline ends came to 18 bases. CDR3 sequence reads: CASSPTGILGSNQPQHF. CDR3 sequence (DNA): TGTGCCAGCAGCCCCACAGGGATCTTAGGGAGCAATCAGCCCCAGCATTTT.